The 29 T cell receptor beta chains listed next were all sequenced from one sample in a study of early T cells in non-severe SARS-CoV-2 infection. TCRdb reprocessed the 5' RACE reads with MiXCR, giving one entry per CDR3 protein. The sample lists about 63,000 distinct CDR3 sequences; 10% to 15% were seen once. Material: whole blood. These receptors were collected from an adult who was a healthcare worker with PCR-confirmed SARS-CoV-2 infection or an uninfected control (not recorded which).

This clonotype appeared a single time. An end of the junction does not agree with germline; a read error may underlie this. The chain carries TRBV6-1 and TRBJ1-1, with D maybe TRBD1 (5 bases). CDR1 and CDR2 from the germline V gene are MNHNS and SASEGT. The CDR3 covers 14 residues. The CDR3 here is CASIETGGSTEAFF. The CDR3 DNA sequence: TGTGCCAGCATTGAAACGGGGGGGAGCACTGAAGCTTTCTTT.

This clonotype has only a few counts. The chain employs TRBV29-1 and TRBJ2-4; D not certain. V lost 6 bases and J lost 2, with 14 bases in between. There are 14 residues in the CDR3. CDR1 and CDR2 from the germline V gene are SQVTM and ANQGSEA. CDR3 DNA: TGCAGCGTCGGGCCGGATGACTCCAAAAACATTCAGTACTTC. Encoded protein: CSVGPDDSKNIQYF.

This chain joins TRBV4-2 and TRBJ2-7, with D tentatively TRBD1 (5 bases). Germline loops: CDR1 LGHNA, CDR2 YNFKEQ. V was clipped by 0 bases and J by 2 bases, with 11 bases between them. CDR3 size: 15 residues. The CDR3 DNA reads TGTGCCAGCAGCCAAGAGGACAACTCCGCCTACGAGCAGTACTTC. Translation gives CASSQEDNSAYEQYF.

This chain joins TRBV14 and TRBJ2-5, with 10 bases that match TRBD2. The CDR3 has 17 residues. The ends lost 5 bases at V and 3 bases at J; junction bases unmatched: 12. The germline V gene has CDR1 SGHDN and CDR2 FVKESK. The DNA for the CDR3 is TGTGCCAGCAGCTTTTCGGTGGCTAGCGGGGGAAAAGAGACCCAGTACTTC. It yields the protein CASSFSVASGGKETQYF.

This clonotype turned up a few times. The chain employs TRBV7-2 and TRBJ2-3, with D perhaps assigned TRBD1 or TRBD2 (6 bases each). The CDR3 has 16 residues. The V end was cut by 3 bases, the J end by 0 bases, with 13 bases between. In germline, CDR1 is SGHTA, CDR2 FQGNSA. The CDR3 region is CASSFKGGPSTDTQYF. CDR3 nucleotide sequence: TGTGCCAGCAGCTTTAAGGGGGGCCCTAGCACAGATACGCAGTATTTT.

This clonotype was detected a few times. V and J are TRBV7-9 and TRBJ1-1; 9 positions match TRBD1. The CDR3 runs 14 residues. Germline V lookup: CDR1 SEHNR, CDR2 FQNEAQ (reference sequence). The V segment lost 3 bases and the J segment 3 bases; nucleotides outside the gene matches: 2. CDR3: CASSFWDRDTEAFF. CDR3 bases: TGTGCCAGCAGCTTTTGGGACAGGGACACTGAAGCTTTCTTT.

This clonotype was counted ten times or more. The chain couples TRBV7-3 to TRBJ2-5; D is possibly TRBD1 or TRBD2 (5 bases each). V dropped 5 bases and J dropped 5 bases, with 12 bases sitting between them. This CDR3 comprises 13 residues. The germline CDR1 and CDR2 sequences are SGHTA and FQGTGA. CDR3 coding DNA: TGTGCCAGCAGCCCTGGGGGTCCCGAGACCCAGTACTTC. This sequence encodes CASSPGGPETQYF.

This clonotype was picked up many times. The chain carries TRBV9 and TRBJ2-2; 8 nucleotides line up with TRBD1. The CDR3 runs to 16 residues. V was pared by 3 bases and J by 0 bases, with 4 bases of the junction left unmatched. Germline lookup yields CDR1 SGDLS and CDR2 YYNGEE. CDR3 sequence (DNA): TGTGCCAGCAGCGCCCGGGACAGGCCGAACACCGGGGAGCTGTTTTTT. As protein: CASSARDRPNTGELFF.

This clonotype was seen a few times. DNA for the CDR3: TGTGCCATCAGTGCAACTAGCGGGGGGGGATCAGCGACCCAGTACTTC. Its protein product is CAISATSGGGSATQYF. This chain uses TRBV10-3 with TRBJ2-5, with 13 bases that match TRBD2. In germline, CDR1 is ENHRY, CDR2 SYGVKD. After removal of 4 bases from V and 7 bases from J, the junction contained 9 bases not matched to a gene. This CDR3 region has 16 residues.

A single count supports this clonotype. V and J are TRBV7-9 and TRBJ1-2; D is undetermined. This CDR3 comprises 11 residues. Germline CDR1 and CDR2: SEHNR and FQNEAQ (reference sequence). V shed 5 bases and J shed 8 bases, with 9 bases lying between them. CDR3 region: CASSLNEGYTF. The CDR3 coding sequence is TGTGCCAGCAGCCTCAATGAAGGCTACACCTTC.

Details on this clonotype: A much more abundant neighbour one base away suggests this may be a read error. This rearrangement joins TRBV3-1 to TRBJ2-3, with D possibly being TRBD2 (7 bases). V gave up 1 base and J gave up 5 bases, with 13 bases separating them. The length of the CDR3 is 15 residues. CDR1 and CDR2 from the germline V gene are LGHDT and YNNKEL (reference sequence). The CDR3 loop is CASSQGGGRVDTQYF. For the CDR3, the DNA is TGTGCCAGCAGCCAAGGAGGGGGGAGGGTAGATACGCAGTATTTT.

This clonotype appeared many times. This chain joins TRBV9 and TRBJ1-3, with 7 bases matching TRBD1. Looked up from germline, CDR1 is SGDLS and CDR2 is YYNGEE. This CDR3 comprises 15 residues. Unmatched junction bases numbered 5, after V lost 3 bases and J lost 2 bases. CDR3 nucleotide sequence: TGTGCCAGCAGCGAATACAGGGGAGCTGGAAACACCATATATTTT. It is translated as CASSEYRGAGNTIYF.

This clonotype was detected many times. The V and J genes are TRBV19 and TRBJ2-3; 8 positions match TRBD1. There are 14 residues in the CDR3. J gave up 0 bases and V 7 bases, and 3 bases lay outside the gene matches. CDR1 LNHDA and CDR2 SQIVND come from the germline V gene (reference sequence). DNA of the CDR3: TGTGCCAGTAAGAGGACAGGGAGCACAGATACGCAGTATTTT. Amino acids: CASKRTGSTDTQYF.

CDR3 DNA sequence: TGTGCCAGCAGCCCAGTGGCGGCCCGTTCCTACGAGCAGTACTTC. Translated, it gives CASSPVAARSYEQYF. This chain connects TRBV12-3 or TRBV12-4 to TRBJ2-7, with unresolved D. V lost 6 bases and J 1 base, leaving 16 bases between the germline ends. CDR3 length: 15 amino acids.

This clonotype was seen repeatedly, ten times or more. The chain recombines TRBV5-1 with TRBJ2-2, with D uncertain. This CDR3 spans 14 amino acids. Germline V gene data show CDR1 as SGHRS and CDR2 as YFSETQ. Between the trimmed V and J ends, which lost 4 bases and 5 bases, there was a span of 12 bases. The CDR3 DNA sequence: TGCGCCAGCAGCACCTCATTTGGGACCGGGGAGCTGTTTTTT. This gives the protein CASSTSFGTGELFF.

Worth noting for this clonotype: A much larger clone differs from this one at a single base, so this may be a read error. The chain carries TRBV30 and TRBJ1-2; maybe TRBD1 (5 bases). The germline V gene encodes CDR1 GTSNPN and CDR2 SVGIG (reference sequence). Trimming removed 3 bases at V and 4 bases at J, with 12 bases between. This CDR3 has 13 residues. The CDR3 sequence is CAWRTEGIYGYTF. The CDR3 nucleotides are TGTGCCTGGAGGACAGAGGGTATCTATGGCTACACCTTC.

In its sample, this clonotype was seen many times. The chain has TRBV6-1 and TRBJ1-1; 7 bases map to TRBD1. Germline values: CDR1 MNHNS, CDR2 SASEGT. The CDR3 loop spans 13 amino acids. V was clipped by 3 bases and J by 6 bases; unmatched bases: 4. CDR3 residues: CASSDGDRAEAFF. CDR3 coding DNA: TGTGCCAGCAGTGACGGCGACAGGGCTGAAGCTTTCTTT.

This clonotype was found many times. CDR3 loop: CASSEGNEQFF. In DNA, the CDR3 is TGTGCCAGCAGTGAAGGGAATGAGCAGTTCTTC. The chain carries TRBV6-4 and TRBJ2-1; D is unresolved. Per the germline V gene, CDR1 is MRHNA and CDR2 is SNTAGT. The V and J ends lost 3 bases and 7 bases respectively, with 4 bases between them. This CDR3 has 11 amino acids.

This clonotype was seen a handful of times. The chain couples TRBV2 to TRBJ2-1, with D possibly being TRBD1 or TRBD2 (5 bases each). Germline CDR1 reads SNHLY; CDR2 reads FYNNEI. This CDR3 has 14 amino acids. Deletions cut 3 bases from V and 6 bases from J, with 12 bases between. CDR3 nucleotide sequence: TGTGCCAGCAGTGAGGCCGATGGGGGCAATGAGCAGTTCTTC. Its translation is CASSEADGGNEQFF.

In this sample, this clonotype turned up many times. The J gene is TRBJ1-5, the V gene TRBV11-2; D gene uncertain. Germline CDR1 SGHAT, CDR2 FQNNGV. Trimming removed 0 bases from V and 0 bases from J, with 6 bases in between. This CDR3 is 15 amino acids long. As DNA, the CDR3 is TGTGCCAGCAGCTTAGATGGCCATAGCAATCAGCCCCAGCATTTT. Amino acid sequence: CASSLDGHSNQPQHF.

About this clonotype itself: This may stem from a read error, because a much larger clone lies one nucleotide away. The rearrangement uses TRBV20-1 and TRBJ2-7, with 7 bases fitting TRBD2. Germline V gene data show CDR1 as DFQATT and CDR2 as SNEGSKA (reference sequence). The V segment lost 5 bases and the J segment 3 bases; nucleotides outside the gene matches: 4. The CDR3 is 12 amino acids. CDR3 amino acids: CSAGGDGYEQYF. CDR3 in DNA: TGCAGTGCTGGGGGGGACGGCTACGAGCAGTACTTC.

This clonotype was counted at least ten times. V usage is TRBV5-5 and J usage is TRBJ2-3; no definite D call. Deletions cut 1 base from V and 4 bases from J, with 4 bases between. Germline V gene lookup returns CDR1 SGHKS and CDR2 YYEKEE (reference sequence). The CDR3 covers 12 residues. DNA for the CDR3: TGTGCCAGCAGCTTGATCGCAGATACGCAGTATTTT. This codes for CASSLIADTQYF.

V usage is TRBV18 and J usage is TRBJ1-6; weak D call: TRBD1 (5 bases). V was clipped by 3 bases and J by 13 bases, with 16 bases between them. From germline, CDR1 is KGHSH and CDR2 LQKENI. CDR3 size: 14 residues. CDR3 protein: CASSPGQGDRPLHF. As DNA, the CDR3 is TGTGCCAGCTCACCGGGGCAGGGCGATCGGCCCCTCCACTTT.

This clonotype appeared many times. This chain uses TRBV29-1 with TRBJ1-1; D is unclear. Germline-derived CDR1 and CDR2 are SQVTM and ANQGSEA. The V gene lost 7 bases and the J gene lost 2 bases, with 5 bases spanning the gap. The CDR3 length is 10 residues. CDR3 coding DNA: TGCAGCGGCAGAAACACTGAAGCTTTCTTT. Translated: CSGRNTEAFF.

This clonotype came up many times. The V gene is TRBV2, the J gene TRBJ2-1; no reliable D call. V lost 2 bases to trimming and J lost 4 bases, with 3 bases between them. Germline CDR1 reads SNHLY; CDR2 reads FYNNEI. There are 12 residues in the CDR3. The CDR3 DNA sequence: TGTGCCAGCAGTGAATATTACAATGAGCAGTTCTTC. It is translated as CASSEYYNEQFF.

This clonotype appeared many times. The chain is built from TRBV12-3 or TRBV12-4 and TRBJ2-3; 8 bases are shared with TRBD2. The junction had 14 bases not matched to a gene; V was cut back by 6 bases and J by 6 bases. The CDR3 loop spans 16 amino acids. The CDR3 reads CASSLIAGPPRDTQYF. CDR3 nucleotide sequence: TGTGCCAGCAGCCTCATAGCGGGGCCCCCAAGGGATACGCAGTATTTT.

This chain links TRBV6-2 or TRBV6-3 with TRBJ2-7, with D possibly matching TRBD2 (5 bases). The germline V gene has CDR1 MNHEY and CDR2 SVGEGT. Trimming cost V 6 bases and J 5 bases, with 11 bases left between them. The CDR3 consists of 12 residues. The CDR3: CASSNPLDEQYF. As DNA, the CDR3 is TGTGCCAGCAGCAATCCACTAGACGAGCAGTACTTC.

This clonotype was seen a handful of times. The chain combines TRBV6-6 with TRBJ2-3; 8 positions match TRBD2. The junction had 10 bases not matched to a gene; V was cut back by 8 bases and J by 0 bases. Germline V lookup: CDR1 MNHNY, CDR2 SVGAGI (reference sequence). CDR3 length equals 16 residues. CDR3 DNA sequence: TGTGCCAGCGGGGCCAAGAGCGGGGGTAGCACAGATACGCAGTATTTT. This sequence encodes CASGAKSGGSTDTQYF.

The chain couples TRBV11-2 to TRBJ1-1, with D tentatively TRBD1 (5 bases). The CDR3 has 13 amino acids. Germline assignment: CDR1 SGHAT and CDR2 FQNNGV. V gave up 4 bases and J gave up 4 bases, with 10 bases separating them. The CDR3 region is CASSWDGSTEAFF. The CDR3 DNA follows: TGTGCCAGCAGCTGGGACGGTTCCACTGAAGCTTTCTTT. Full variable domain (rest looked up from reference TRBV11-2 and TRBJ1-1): EAGVAQSPRYKIIEKRQSVAFWCNPISGHATLYWYQQILGQGPKLLIQFQNNGVVDDSQLPKDRFSAERLKGVDSTLKIQPAKLEDSAVYLCASSWDGSTEAFFGQGTRLTVV.